Below, 12 T cell receptor beta chains from the same sample are listed, as sequenced in a study of T cells after posttransplantation cyclophosphamide (dated by TCRdb to 2016 to 2017). Library preparation employed the immunoSEQ multiplex PCR assay. TCRdb provides this immuneACCESS table in a form limited to in-frame rearrangements. Some clones are lacking; in checked studies, under half of them reflect an unresolved V gene, and why the rest are absent is not known. The sample table holds more than 60,000 clones, of which about 93% were seen once. The biggest ten clones account for approximately 2.7% of the sample. Sequencing was done on a sample of PBMCs. These receptors were obtained from a woman aged 25 to 45 in good health and a related stem cell transplant donor.

This clone came up a few times. The V and J genes are TRBV7-8 and TRBJ2-1, with 7 bases identical to TRBD1. The junction had 9 bases not matched to a gene; V was cut back by 3 bases and J by 7 bases. Germline V lookup: CDR1 SGHVS, CDR2 FQNEAQ. CDR3 length: 15 residues. The DNA of the CDR3 is TGTGCCAGCAGCTTGAGGACAGGTCGCGGGAATGAGCAGTTCTTC. It yields the protein CASSLRTGRGNEQFF.

The V call is TRBV5-6, the J call TRBJ2-3, with D unclear. V was pared by 4 bases and J by 6 bases, with 3 bases between. Germline CDR1 reads SGHDT; CDR2 reads YYEEEE. The length of the CDR3 is 10 residues. CDR3 protein: CASSGDTQYF. The CDR3 DNA follows: TGTGCCAGCAGCGGTGATACGCAGTATTTT.

The chain combines TRBV30 with TRBJ1-2, with TRBD1 identical over 7 bases. Germline assignment: CDR1 GTSNPN and CDR2 SVGIG (reference sequence). V was pared by 8 bases and J by 1 base, with 1 base of the junction left unmatched. CDR3 length equals 11 residues. As DNA, the CDR3 is TGTGCCCGGGACAGTAACTATGGCTACACCTTC. This sequence encodes CARDSNYGYTF.

This chain connects TRBV4-3 to TRBJ2-3, with 9 bases matching TRBD1. The CDR3 covers 13 residues. Germline V lookup: CDR1 LGHNA, CDR2 YSLEER. The V and J ends lost 4 bases and 4 bases, in that order; junction bases with no gene match: 0. CDR3 sequence reads: CASSRTGADTQYF. The DNA for the CDR3 is TGCGCCAGCAGCCGGACAGGGGCAGATACGCAGTATTTT.

The gene calls are TRBV5-4 and TRBJ1-1, with 7 bases fitting TRBD1. The CDR3 consists of 14 residues. V lost 4 bases, J lost 1 base, and 4 bases stayed unmatched. The germline CDR1 and CDR2 sequences are SGHNT and YYREEE (reference sequence). The chain's CDR3 is CASSNRDRNTEAFF. As DNA, the CDR3 is TGTGCCAGCAGCAATCGGGACAGGAACACTGAAGCTTTCTTT.

This chain uses TRBV9 with TRBJ2-5; possibly TRBD1 for D (6 bases). This CDR3 has 16 residues. Trimming pared 3 bases from V and 1 base from J, leaving 16 bases between. Germline V gene sequence: CDR1 SGDLS, CDR2 YYNGEE. CDR3 sequence (DNA): TGTGCCAGCAGCGCTCGCCAGGGGAGTACCCAAGAGACCCAGTACTTC. Translation gives CASSARQGSTQETQYF.

The rearrangement joins TRBV19 to TRBJ1-3; the D is unclear. V lost 3 bases, J lost 0 bases, and 9 bases lay in between. The CDR3 spans 15 residues. CDR1 is LNHDA, CDR2 SQIVND, per germline (reference sequence). The CDR3 sequence is CASSIPGSSGNTIYF. In nucleotides, the CDR3 is TGTGCCAGTAGTATCCCTGGGAGCTCTGGAAACACCATATATTTT.

This clone was detected once. The chain employs TRBV5-5 and TRBJ1-5, with no clear D. V lost 0 bases, J lost 1 base, and 8 bases lay in between. Looked up from germline, CDR1 is SGHKS and CDR2 is YYEKEE (reference sequence). This CDR3 has 15 amino acids. The CDR3 DNA is TGTGCCAGCAGCTTGGGGGTCCCAAGCAATCAGCCCCAGCATTTT. This codes for CASSLGVPSNQPQHF.

The chain employs TRBV9 and TRBJ1-1; weak D call: TRBD1 (5 bases). V dropped 4 bases and J dropped 1 base, with 11 bases sitting between them. The CDR3 has 14 amino acids. CDR1 is SGDLS and CDR2 is YYNGEE in the germline V gene. CDR3 sequence: CASSRDRRNTEAFF. CDR3 coding DNA: TGTGCCAGCAGCCGGGACCGGCGGAACACTGAAGCTTTCTTT.

This clone is a singleton in its sample. The chain is built from TRBV6-5 and TRBJ2-7, with D hard to call. V gave up 6 bases and J gave up 9 bases, with 21 bases separating them. In germline, CDR1 is MNHEY, CDR2 SVGAGI. This CDR3 has 14 residues. For the CDR3, the DNA is TGTGCCAGCAGGGTTGCGGTAGGGCCCTGGGGGCAGTACTTC. It is translated as CASRVAVGPWGQYF.

V is TRBV28 and J is TRBJ2-1, with D unclear. Trimming shortened V by 5 bases and J by 5 bases, and 7 bases separated the two germline ends. The CDR3 loop spans 12 amino acids. The germline V gene has CDR1 MDHEN and CDR2 SYDVKM. The CDR3 nucleotides read TGTGCCAGCAGTATCCTCAACAATGAGCAGTTCTTC. It translates to CASSILNNEQFF.

This chain links TRBV6-5 with TRBJ1-2; 11 positions agree with TRBD1. The germline V gene encodes CDR1 MNHEY and CDR2 SVGAGI. The CDR3 spans 15 residues. V lost 6 bases, J lost 6 bases, and 9 bases stayed unmatched. The CDR3 DNA is TGTGCCAGCAGCCTAGGAGGGACAGGGGGACATGGCTACACCTTC. It yields the protein CASSLGGTGGHGYTF.